The clone carrying this T cell receptor (beta chain) was seen only a few times. The germline V gene has CDR1 GTSNPN and CDR2 SVGIG (reference sequence). There are 11 residues in the CDR3. The V gene lost 0 bases and the J gene lost 10 bases, with 7 bases spanning the gap. The data derive from a study of cytomegalovirus exposure and HLA in healthy donors. Healthy bone marrow donors made up the donors. Amplification used 60 Vbeta primers and 13 Jbeta primers. TCRdb's table, derived via immunoSEQ multiplex PCR, lists solely in-frame clones and lacks some. The sample has roughly 120,000 clones, 80% seen once.

This TCR derives from a male donor in good health and CMV-seronegative. The sequencing input was PBMCs. The J gene is TRBJ2-1, the V gene TRBV30; TRBD2 is a possible D gene (5 bases). CDR3 sequence reads: CAWSVRREQFF. For the CDR3, the DNA is TGTGCCTGGAGTGTACGGAGGGAGCAGTTCTTC.